One and the same sample provided the 12 T cell receptor beta chains below, sequenced in a study of Graves' ophthalmopathy and Graves' hyperthyroidism. RNA transcripts provided the template for amplifying TCR beta CDR3 regions. The workflow started with a first-round RT-PCR run with HTBI primers and then moved on to a second-round multiplex PCR. TCRdb fed the multiplex PCR reads into MiXCR, producing one record per CDR3 protein. The sample has about 740,000 distinct CDR3 sequences, around 40% seen once. What was sequenced was peripheral blood. These receptors were taken from an adult man with Graves' ophthalmopathy.

In DNA form, the CDR3 reads TGTGCCAGCAGCGTAACTCCTACGGGGGTTCCCTACGAGCAGTACTTC. It yields the protein CASSVTPTGVPYEQYF. This rearrangement joins TRBV9 to TRBJ2-7; the D gene is possibly TRBD2 (6 bases). Trimming removed 1 base at V and 2 bases at J, with 16 bases between. The CDR3 contains 16 residues. Germline V gene sequence: CDR1 SGDLS, CDR2 YYNGEE.

This clonotype occurred many times. The genes are TRBV25-1 and TRBJ2-7, with D perhaps assigned TRBD1 or TRBD2 (5 bases each). The V and J ends lost 7 bases and 4 bases respectively, with 14 bases between them. The CDR3 is made up of 13 amino acids. Per the germline V gene, CDR1 is MGHDK and CDR2 is SYGVNS. The CDR3 reads CASTSGPLYEQYF. The CDR3 bases are TGTGCCAGCACATCGGGACCCTTATACGAGCAGTACTTC.

On this clonotype: At one end the junction does not follow the germline gene, possibly because of a read error. The chain employs TRBV24-1 and TRBJ2-7, with D perhaps TRBD1 or TRBD2 (5 bases each). The CDR3 extends over 13 amino acids. CDR1 KGHDR and CDR2 SFDVKD come from the germline V gene. The CDR3 sequence is CATSDPGTDQQYF. CDR3 DNA: TGTGCCACCAGTGACCCCGGGACGGACCAACAGTACTTT.

The chain uses TRBV20-1 and TRBJ1-5; 9 nucleotides align to TRBD1. Trimming removed 4 bases from V and 5 bases from J; junction bases left unmatched: 12. CDR1 and CDR2 from the germline V gene are DFQATT and SNEGSKA (reference sequence). CDR3 length: 16 residues. CDR3 bases: TGCAGTGCTATCGTCCGAACAGGGGGCGTTGATCAGCCCCAGCATTTT. Its translation: CSAIVRTGGVDQPQHF.

This clonotype came up many times. CDR3 residues: CSARTGGKETQYF. The CDR3 region has the DNA TGCAGTGCGAGGACAGGGGGGAAAGAGACCCAGTACTTC. The chain employs TRBV20-1 and TRBJ2-5; 10 bases map to TRBD1. The CDR3 contains 13 residues. Germline loops: CDR1 DFQATT, CDR2 SNEGSKA (reference sequence). J gave up 3 bases and V 6 bases, and 4 bases lay outside the gene matches.

The chain joins TRBV7-2 to TRBJ2-2, with 8 positions matching TRBD2. Germline V gene lookup returns CDR1 SGHTA and CDR2 FQGNSA. V gave up 2 bases and J gave up 0 bases; unmatched junction bases: 5. The CDR3 runs 17 residues. For the CDR3, the DNA is TGTGCCAGCAGCTTATTAGGACTAGCAGCGAACACCGGGGAGCTGTTTTTT. This codes for CASSLLGLAANTGELFF.

The chain joins TRBV25-1 to TRBJ2-7; a possible D gene is TRBD2 (5 bases). This CDR3 is 13 amino acids long. The ends were cut back, 6 bases at V and 6 bases at J, with 15 bases in the middle. Germline CDR1 is MGHDK and CDR2 is SYGVNS. CDR3: CASRLSGESEQYF. CDR3 sequence (DNA): TGTGCCAGCAGATTAAGCGGAGAGAGCGAGCAGTACTTC.

As concerns this clonotype: An end of the junction does not agree with germline; a read error may underlie this. The chain uses TRBV5-1 and TRBJ2-3, with TRBD1 matching over 11 bases. The CDR3 sequence is 16 residues long. Germline V gene sequence: CDR1 SGHRS, CDR2 YFSETQ. DNA for the CDR3: TGCGCCAGCAGCTTGGAAGGACAGGGGGCTGGAGATACGCAGGATTTT. The encoded protein is CASSLEGQGAGDTQDF.

The CDR3, as DNA: TGTGCCAGCAGTTGGGACAGCTACTTC. This encodes CASSWDSYF. The gene calls are TRBV2 and TRBJ2-7; the match to TRBD1 covers 7 bases. The J segment lost 13 bases and the V segment lost 5 bases, leaving 2 bases of the junction unmatched. There are 9 residues in the CDR3. CDR1 SNHLY and CDR2 FYNNEI come from the germline V gene.

In the case of this clonotype: A clone one base away is much larger, so this may be a read error. The chain recombines TRBV7-9 with TRBJ1-1, with 9 nucleotides matching TRBD1. This CDR3 region has 15 residues. The trim removed 8 bases at V and 4 bases at J, leaving 11 bases unmatched. Germline V gene lookup returns CDR1 SEHNR and CDR2 FQNEAQ (reference sequence). The CDR3 loop is CASGPTGGLSTEAFF. The CDR3 DNA reads as TGTGCCAGCGGCCCAACAGGGGGCTTGAGCACTGAAGCTTTCTTT.

This rearrangement joins TRBV6-5 to TRBJ1-2; 10 bases fit TRBD1. This CDR3 has 17 residues. Germline V gene data show CDR1 as MNHEY and CDR2 as SVGAGI. Trimming cost V 4 bases and J 0 bases; bases outside gene matches: 8. The DNA of the CDR3 is TGTGCCAGCAGTTCGACAGGGGGCTTCTACACTAACTATGGCTACACCTTC. Protein: CASSSTGGFYTNYGYTF.

This clonotype has just a few counts. The chain uses TRBV9 and TRBJ2-7; TRBD2 is a possible D gene (7 bases). The CDR3 contains 15 residues. Looked up from germline, CDR1 is SGDLS and CDR2 is YYNGEE. Trimming removed 4 bases from V and 3 bases from J, with 17 bases in between. Written as DNA, the CDR3 is TGTGCCAGCAGCCCGAGGGGGGGAGCCAACTACGAGCAGTACTTC. Protein sequence: CASSPRGGANYEQYF. Drawing the rest from reference TRBV9 and TRBJ2-7, the complete variable domain is DSGVTQTPKHLITATGQRVTLRCSPRSGDLSVYWYQQSLDQGLQFLIQYYNGEERAKGNILERFSAQQFPDLHSELNLSSLELGDSALYFCASSPRGGANYEQYFGPGTRLTVT.